This T cell receptor (beta chain) was retrieved from a study of T cell repertoires in cytomegalovirus infection. Study details: It can be stated that public TCR beta signatures indicated CMV infection as well as a matching HLA type.

This clonotype was seen a handful of times. TCRdb re-derived calls from the reads in MiXCR, one entry per CDR3 protein. This table holds around 440,000 distinct CDR3 sequences, around 10% found once. V lost 7 bases and J lost 0; bases outside the gene matches: 6. Germline V gives CDR1 LNHDA, CDR2 SQIVND (reference sequence). CDR3 length: 15 amino acids. The V and J genes are TRBV19 and TRBJ1-1, with TRBD1 matching 9 bases. The receptor was derived from a human donor in good health (CMV status not recorded). Some clones in this sample may be carry-over from other donors' samples. Sequencing used PBMCs. The CDR3 loop reads CASMGDRAMNTEAFF. The CDR3 nucleotides read TGTGCCAGTATGGGGGACAGGGCCATGAACACTGAAGCTTTCTTT.